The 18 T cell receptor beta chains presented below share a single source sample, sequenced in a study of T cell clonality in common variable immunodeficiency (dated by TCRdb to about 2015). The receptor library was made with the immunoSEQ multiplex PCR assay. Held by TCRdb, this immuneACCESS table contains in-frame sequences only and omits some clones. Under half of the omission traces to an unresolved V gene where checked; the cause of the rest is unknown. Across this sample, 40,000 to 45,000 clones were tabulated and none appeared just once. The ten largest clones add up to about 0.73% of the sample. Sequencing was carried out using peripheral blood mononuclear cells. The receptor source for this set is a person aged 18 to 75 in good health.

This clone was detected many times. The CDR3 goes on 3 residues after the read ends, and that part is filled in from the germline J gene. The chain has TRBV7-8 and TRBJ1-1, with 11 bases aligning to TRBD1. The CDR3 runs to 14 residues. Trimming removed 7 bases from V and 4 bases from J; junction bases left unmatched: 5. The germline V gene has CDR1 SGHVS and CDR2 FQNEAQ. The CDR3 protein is CASIRDRGSTEAFF. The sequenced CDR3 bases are TGTGCCAGCATCCGGGACAGGGGGAGCACTGAA.

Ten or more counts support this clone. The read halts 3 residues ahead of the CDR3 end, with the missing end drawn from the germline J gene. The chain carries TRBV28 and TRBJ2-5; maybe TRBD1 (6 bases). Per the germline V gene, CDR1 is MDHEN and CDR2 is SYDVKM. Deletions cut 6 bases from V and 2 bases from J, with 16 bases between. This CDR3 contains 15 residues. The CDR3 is CASRKTDSTQETQYF. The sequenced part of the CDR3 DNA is TGTGCCAGCAGAAAAACGGACAGCACACAAGAGACC.

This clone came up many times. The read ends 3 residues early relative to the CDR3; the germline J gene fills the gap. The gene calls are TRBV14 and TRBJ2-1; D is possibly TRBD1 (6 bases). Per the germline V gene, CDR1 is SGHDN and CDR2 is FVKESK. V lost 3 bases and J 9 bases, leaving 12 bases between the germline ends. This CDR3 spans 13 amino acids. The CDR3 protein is CASSQPDSVEQFF. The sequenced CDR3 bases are TGTGCCAGCAGCCAGCCGGACAGTGTTGAG.

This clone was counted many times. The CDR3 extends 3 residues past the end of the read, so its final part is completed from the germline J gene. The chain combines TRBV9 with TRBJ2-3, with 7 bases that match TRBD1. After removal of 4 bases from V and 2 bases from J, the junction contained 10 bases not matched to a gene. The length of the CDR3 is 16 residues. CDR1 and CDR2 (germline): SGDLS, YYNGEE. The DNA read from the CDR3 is TGTGCCAGCAGCTCGAGTGACAGGGCTGCCACAGATACG. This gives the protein CASSSSDRAATDT. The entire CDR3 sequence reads CASSSSDRAATDTQYF.

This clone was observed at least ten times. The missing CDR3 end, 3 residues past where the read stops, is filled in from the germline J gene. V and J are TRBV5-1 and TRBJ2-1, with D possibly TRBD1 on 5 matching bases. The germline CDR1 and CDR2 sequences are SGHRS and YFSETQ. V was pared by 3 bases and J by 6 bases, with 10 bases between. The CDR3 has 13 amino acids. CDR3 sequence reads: CASSSTGFNEQFF. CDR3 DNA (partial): TGCGCCAGCAGCTCCACAGGTTTCAATGAG.

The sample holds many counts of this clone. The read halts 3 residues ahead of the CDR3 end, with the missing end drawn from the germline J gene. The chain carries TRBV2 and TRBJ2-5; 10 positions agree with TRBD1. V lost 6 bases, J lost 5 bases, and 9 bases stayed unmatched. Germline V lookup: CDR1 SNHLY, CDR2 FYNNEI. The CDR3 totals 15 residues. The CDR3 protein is CASRGTGAISETQYF. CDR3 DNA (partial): TGTGCCAGCAGGGGGACAGGGGCAATTTCGGAGACC.

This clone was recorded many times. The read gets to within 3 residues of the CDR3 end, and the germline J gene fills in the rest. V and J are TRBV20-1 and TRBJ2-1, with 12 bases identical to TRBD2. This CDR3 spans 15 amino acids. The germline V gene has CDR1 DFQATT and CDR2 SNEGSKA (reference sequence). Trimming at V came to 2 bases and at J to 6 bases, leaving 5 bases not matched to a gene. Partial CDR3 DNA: TGCAGTGCTAGAAGCGGACTAGCGGGACCCAATGAG. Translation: CSARSGLAGPNE. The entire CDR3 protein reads CSARSGLAGPNEQFF.

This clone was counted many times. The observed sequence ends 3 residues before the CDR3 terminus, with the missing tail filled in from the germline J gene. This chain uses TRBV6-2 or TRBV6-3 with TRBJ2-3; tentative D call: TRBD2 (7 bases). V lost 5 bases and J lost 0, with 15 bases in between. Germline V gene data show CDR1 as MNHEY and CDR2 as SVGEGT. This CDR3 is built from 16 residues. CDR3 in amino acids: CASSPRGGASTDTQYF. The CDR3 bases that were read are TGTGCCAGCAGTCCCCGTGGGGGGGCTAGCACAGATACG.

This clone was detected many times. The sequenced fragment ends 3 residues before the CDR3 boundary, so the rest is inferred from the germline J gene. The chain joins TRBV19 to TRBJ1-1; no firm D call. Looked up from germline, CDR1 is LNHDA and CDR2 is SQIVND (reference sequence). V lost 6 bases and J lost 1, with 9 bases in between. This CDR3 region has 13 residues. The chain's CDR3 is CASRPTSNTEAFF. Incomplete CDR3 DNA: TGTGCCAGTAGGCCAACTTCGAACACTGAA.

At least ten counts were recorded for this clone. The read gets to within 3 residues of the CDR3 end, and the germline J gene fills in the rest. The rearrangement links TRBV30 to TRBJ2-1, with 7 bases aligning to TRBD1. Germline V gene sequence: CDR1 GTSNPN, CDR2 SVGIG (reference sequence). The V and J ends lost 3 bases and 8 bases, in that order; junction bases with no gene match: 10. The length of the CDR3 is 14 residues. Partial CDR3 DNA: TGTGCCTGGAGGTCACGAGGGGGCCCATATGAG. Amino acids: CAWRSRGGPYE. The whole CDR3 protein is CAWRSRGGPYEQFF. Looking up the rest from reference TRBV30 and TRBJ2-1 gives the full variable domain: SQTIHQWPATLVQPVGSPLSLECTVEGTSNPNLYWYRQAAGRGLQLLFYSVGIGQISSEVPQNLSASRPQDRQFILSSKKLLLSDSGFYLCAWRSRGGPYEQFFGPGTRLTVL.

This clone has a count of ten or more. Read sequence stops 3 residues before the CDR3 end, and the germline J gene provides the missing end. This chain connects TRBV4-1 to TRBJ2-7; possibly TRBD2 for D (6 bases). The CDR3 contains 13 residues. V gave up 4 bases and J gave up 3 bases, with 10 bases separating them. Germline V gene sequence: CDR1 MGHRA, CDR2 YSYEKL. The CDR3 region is CASSLGGNYEQYF. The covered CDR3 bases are TGCGCCAGCAGCCTCGGCGGGAACTACGAG.

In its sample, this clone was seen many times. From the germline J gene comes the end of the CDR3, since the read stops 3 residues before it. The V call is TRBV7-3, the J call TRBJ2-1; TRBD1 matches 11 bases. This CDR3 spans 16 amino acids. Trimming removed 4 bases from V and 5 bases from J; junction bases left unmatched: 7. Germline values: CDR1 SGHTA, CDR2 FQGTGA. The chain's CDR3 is CASSSPGTGGNNEQFF. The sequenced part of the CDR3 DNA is TGTGCCAGCAGCTCCCCCGGGACAGGGGGTAACAATGAG. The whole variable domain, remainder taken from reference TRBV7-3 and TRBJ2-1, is GAGVSQTPSNKVTEKGKYVELRCDPISGHTALYWYRQSLGQGPEFLIYFQGTGAADDSGLPNDRFFAVRPEGSVSTLKIQRTERGDSAVYLCASSSPGTGGNNEQFFGPGTRLTVL.

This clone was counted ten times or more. Incomplete CDR3 DNA: TGTGCCAGCAGCACTCGGGGGGTCGATGAG. This sequence encodes CASSTRGVDE. The entire CDR3 protein reads CASSTRGVDEQFF. J is TRBJ2-1 and V is TRBV9, with TRBD2 identical over 7 bases. The read comes to an end 3 residues before the CDR3 does, leaving the germline J gene to fill in the end. The germline V gene has CDR1 SGDLS and CDR2 YYNGEE. There are 13 residues in the CDR3. Trimming removed 4 bases from V and 8 bases from J; junction bases left unmatched: 6.

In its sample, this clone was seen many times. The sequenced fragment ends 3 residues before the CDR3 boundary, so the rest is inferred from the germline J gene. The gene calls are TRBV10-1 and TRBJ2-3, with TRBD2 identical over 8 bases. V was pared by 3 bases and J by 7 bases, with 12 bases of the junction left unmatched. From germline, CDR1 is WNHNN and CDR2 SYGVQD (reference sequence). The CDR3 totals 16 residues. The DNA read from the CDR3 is TGCGCCAGCAGTGAAAGGCCTAGCGGGTCCCCAAATACG. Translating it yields CASSERPSGSPNT. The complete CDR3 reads CASSERPSGSPNTQYF.

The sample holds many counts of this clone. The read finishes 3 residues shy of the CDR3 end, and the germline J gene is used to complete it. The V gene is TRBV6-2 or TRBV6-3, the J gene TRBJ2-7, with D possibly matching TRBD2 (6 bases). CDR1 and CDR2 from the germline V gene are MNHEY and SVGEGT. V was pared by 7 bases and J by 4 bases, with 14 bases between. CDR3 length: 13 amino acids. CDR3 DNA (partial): TGTGCCAGCACCTTTGCGGGGCGGTACGAG. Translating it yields CASTFAGRYE. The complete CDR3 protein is CASTFAGRYEQYF.

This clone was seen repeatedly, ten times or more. The part of the CDR3 DNA that was read is TGTGCCAGCAGCCCCGGTCAGGGGGCTGAAAAA. Protein sequence: CASSPGQGAEK. The full CDR3 protein reads CASSPGQGAEKLFF. This sequence joins TRBV7-6 and TRBJ1-4, with 8 bases fitting TRBD1. With the read ending 3 residues before the CDR3 end, the germline J gene is used to fill in that end. This CDR3 contains 14 residues. V was pared by 5 bases and J by 7 bases, with 6 bases of the junction left unmatched. CDR1 and CDR2 from the germline V gene are SGHVS and FNYEAQ.

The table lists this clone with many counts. CDR3 DNA, as far as it was read: TGTGCCAGCAGCTCGAACAGGGGCTCCTACAATGAG. It yields the protein CASSSNRGSYNE. The whole CDR3 sequence is CASSSNRGSYNEQFF. V is TRBV11-3 and J is TRBJ2-1; 7 bases align to TRBD1. Read sequence stops 3 residues before the CDR3 end, and the germline J gene provides the missing end. V was clipped by 4 bases and J by 0 bases; unmatched bases: 3. The germline V gene has CDR1 SGHNT and CDR2 YENEEA. CDR3 length: 15 amino acids.

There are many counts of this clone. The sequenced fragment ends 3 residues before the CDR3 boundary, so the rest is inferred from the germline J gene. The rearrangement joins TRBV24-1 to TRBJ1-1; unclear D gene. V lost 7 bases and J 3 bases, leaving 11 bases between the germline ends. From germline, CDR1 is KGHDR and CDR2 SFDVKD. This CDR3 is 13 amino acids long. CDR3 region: CATRKKTYTEAFF. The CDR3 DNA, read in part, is TGTGCCACCAGGAAAAAGACATACACTGAA.